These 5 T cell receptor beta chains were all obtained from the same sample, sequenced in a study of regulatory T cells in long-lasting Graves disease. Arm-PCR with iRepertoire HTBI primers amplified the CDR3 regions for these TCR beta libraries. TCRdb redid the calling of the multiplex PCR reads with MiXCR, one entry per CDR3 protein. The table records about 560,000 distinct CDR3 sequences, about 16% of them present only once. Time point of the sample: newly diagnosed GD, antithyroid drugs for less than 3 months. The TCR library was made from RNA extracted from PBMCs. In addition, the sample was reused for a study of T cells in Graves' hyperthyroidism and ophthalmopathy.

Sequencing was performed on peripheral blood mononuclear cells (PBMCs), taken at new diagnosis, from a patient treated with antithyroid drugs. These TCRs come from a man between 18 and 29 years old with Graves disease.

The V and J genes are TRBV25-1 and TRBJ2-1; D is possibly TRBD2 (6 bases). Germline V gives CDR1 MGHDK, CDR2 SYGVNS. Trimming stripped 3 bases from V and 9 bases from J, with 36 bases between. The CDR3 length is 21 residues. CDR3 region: CASSDDGGKVFGGAPLSEQFF. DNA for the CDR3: TGTGCCAGCAGTGACGACGGCGGGAAGGTTTTCGGTGGGGCCCCCTTGAGTGAGCAGTTCTTC. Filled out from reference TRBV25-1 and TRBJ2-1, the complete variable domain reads EADIYQTPRYLVIGTGKKITLECSQTMGHDKMYWYQQDPGMELHLIHYSYGVNSTEKGDLSSESTVSRIRTEHFPLTLESARPSHTSQYLCASSDDGGKVFGGAPLSEQFFGPGTRLTVL.

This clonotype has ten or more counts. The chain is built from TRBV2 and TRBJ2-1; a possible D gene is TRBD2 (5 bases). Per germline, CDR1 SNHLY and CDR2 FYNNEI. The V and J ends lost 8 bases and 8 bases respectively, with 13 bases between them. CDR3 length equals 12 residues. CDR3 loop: CASRYAGDEQFF. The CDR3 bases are TGTGCCAGCCGGTATGCCGGGGATGAGCAGTTCTTC.

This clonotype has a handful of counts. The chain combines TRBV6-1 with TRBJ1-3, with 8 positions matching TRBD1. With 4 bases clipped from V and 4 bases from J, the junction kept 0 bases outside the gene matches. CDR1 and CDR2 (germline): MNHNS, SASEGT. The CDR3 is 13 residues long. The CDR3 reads CASSGTGGNTIYF. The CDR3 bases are TGTGCCAGCAGTGGGACAGGGGGAAACACCATATATTTT.

The CDR3 protein is CASSRRLGTGELFF. CDR3 bases: TGTGCCAGCAGCCGGCGGTTGGGCACCGGGGAGCTGTTTTTT. V gene TRBV12-3 or TRBV12-4 combines with J gene TRBJ2-2, with D unresolved. With 6 bases removed from V and 4 bases from J, the gap between germline ends came to 12 bases. The CDR3 covers 14 residues.

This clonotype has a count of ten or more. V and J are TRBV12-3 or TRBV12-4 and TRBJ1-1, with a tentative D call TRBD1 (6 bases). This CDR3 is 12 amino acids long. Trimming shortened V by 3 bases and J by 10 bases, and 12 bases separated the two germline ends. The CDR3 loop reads CASSFYRDGAFF. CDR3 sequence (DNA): TGTGCCAGCAGTTTCTACAGGGATGGAGCTTTCTTT.